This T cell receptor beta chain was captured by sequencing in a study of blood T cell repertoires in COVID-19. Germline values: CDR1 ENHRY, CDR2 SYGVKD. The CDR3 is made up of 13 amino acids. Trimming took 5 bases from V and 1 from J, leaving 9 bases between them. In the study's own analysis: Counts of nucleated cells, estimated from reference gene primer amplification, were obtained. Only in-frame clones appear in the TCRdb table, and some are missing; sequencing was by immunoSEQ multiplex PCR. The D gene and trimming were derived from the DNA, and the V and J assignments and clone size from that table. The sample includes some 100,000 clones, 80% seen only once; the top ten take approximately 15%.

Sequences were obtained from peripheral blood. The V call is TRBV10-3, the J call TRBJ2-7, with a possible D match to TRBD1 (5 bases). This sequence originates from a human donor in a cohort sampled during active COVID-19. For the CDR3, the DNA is TGTGCCATCAGTAAACAGGTTTCCTACGAGCAGTACTTC. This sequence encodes CAISKQVSYEQYF.